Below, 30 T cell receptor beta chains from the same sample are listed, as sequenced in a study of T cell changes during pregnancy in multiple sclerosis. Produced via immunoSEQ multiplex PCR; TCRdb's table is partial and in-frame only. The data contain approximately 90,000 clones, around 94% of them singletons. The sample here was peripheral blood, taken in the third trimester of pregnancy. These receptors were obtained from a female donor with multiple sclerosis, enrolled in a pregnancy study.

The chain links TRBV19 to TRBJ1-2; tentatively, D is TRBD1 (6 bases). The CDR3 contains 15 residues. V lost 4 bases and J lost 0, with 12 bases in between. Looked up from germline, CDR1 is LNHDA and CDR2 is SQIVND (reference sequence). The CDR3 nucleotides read TGTGCCAGTAGTAGGACAGAATACTCTAACTATGGCTACACCTTC. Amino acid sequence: CASSRTEYSNYGYTF.

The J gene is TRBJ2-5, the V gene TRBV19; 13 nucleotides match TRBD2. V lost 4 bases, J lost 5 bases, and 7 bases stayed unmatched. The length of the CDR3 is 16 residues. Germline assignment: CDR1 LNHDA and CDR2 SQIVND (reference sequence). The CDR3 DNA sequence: TGTGCCAGTAGTACCACTAGCGGGAGGGCAGGGGAGACCCAGTACTTC. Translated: CASSTTSGRAGETQYF.

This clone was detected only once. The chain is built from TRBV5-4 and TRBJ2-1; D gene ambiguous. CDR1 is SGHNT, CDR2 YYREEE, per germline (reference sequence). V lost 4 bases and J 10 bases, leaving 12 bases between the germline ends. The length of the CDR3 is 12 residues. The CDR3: CASSLPHAEQFF. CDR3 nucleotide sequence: TGTGCCAGCAGCCTCCCCCATGCGGAGCAGTTCTTC.

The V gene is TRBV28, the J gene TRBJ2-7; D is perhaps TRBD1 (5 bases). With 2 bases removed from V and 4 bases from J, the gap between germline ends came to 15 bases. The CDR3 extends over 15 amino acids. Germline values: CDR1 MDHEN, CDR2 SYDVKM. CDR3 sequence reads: CASSLGHLDNYEQYF. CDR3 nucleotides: TGTGCCAGCAGTTTAGGACACTTAGACAATTACGAGCAGTACTTC. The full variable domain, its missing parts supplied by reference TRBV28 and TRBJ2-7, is DVKVTQSSRYLVKRTGEKVFLECVQDMDHENMFWYRQDPGLGLRLIYFSYDVKMKEKGDIPEGYSVSREKKERFSLILESASTNQTSMYLCASSLGHLDNYEQYFGPGTRLTVT.

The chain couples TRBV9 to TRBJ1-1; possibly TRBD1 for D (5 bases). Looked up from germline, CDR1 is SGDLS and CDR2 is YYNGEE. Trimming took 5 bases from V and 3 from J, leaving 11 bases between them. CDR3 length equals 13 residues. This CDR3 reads CASREGLDTEAFF. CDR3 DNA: TGTGCCAGCAGGGAGGGGTTGGACACTGAAGCTTTCTTT. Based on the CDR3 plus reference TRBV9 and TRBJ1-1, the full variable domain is DSGVTQTPKHLITATGQRVTLRCSPRSGDLSVYWYQQSLDQGLQFLIQYYNGEERAKGNILERFSAQQFPDLHSELNLSSLELGDSALYFCASREGLDTEAFFGQGTRLTVV.

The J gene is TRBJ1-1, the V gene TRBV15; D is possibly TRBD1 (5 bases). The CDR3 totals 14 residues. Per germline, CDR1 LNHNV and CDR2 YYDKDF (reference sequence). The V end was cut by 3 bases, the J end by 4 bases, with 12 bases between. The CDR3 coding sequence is TGTGCCACCAGCAGGGGGACCGGGGGCACTGAAGCTTTCTTT. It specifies CATSRGTGGTEAFF. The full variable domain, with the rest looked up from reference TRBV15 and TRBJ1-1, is DAMVIQNPRYQVTQFGKPVTLSCSQTLNHNVMYWYQQKSSQAPKLLFHYYDKDFNNEADTPDNFQSRRPNTSFCFLDIRSPGLGDTAMYLCATSRGTGGTEAFFGQGTRLTVV.

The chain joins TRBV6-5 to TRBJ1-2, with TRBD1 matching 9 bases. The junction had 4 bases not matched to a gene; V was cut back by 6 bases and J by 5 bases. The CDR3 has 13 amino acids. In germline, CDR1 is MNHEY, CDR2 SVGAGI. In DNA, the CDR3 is TGTGCCAGCAGCGCCGGGACAGGGTATGGCTACACCTTC. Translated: CASSAGTGYGYTF.

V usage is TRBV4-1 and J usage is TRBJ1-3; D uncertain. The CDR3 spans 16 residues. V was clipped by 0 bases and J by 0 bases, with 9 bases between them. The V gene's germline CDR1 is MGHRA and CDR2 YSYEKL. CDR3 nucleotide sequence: TGCGCCAGCAGCCAAGAGGCGGCGCTCTCTGGAAACACCATATATTTT. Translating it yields CASSQEAALSGNTIYF.

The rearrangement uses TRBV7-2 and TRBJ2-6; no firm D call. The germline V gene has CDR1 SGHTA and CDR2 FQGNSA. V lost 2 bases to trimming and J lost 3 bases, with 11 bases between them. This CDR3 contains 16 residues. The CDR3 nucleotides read TGTGCCAGCAGCTTACCCCGTCGAGGTGGGGCCAACGTCCTGACTTTC. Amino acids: CASSLPRRGGANVLTF.

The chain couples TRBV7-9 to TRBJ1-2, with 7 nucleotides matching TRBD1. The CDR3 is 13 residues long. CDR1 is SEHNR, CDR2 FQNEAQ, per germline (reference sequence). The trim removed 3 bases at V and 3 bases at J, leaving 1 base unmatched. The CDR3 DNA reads TGTGCCAGCAGCTTTGGGACAGACTATGGCTACACCTTC. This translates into CASSFGTDYGYTF.

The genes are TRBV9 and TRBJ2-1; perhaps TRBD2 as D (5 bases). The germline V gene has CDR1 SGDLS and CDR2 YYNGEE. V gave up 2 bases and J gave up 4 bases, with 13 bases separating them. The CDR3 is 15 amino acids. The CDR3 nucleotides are TGTGCCAGCAGCGTTGGTGGACTTGCATACAATGAGCAGTTCTTC. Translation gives CASSVGGLAYNEQFF.

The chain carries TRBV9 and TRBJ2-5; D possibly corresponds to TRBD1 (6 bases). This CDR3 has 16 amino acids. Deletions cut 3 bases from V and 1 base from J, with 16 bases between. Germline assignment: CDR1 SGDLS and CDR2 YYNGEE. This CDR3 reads CASSASLQGGQETQYF. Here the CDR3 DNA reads TGTGCCAGCAGCGCCAGTTTACAGGGCGGCCAAGAGACCCAGTACTTC.

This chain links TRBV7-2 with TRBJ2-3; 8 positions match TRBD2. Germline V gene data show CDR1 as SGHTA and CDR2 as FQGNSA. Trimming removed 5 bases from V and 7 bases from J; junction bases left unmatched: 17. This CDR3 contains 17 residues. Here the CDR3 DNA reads TGTGCCAGCAGCCCCACGACCTCGGGAGGGCCGCGCCATACGCAGTATTTT. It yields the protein CASSPTTSGGPRHTQYF.

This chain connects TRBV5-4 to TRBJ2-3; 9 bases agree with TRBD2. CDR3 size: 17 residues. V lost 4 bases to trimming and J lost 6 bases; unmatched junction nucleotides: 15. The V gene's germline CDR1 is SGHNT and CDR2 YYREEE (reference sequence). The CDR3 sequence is CASSPRLRAGGSDTQYF. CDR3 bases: TGTGCCAGCAGCCCCCGACTTCGAGCGGGAGGATCCGATACGCAGTATTTT.

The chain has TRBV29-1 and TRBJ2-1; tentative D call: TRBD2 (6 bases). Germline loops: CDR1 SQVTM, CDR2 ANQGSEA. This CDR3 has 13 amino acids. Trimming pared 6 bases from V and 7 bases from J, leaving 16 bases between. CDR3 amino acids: CSVAGLVVNEQFF. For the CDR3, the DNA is TGCAGCGTCGCGGGACTCGTGGTGAATGAGCAGTTCTTC.

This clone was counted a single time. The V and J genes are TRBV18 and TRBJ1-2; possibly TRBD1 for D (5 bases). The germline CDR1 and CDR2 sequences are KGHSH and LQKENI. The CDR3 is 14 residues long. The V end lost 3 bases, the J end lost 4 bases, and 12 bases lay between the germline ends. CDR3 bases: TGTGCCAGCTCACCCCCGGGCGGGGGCTATGGCTACACCTTC. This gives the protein CASSPPGGGYGYTF. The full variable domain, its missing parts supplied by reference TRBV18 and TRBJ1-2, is NAGVMQNPRHLVRRRGQEARLRCSPMKGHSHVYWYRQLPEEGLKFMVYLQKENIIDESGMPKERFSAEFPKEGPSILRIQQVVRGDSAAYFCASSPPGGGYGYTFGSGTRLTVV.

The CDR3 loop reads CASSATMGTEAFF. CDR3 in DNA: TGTGCCAGCAGTGCAACTATGGGCACTGAAGCTTTCTTT. The chain recombines TRBV6-1 with TRBJ1-1; D is undetermined. The CDR3 has 13 residues. Per germline, CDR1 MNHNS and CDR2 SASEGT. Trimming cost V 4 bases and J 4 bases, with 10 bases left between them.

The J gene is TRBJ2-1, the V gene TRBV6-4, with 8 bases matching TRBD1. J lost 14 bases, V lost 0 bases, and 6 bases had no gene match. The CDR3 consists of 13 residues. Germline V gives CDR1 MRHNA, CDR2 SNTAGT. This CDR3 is CASSDSPRTGKFF. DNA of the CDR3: TGTGCCAGCAGTGACTCCCCCCGGACAGGGAAGTTCTTC.

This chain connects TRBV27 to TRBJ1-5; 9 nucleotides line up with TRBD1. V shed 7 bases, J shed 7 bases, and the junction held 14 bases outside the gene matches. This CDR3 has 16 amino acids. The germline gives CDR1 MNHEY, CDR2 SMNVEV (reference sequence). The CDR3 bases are TGTGCCAGCAATCCACAGGGGGCCCCTACGGGGCAGCCCCAGCATTTT. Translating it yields CASNPQGAPTGQPQHF.

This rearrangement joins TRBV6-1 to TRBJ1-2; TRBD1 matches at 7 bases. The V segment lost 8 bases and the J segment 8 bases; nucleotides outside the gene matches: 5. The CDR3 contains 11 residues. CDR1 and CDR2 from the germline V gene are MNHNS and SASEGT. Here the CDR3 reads CASQTGEGYTF. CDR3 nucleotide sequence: TGTGCCAGCCAAACAGGGGAAGGCTACACCTTC.

CDR3 loop: CASSIAGYEKLFF. The CDR3 bases are TGTGCCAGTAGTATAGCCGGTTATGAAAAACTGTTTTTT. This rearrangement joins TRBV19 to TRBJ1-4, with D unresolved. The germline CDR1 and CDR2 sequences are LNHDA and SQIVND (reference sequence). The V and J ends lost 1 base and 6 bases respectively, with 6 bases between them. The CDR3 loop spans 13 amino acids.

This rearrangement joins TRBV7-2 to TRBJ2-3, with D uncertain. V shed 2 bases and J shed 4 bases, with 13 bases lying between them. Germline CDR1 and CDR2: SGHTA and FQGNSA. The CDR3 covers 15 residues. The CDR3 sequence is CASSLMMESADTQYF. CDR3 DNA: TGTGCCAGCAGCTTAATGATGGAAAGCGCAGATACGCAGTATTTT.

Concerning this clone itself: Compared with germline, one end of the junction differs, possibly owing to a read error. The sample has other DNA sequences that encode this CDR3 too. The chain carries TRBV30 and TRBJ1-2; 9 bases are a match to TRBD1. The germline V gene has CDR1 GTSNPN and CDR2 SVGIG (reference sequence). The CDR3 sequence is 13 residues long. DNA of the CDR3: TGTGCCTGGATCCCGGACAGGGGCTATGGCTATACCTTC. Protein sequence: CAWIPDRGYGYTF.

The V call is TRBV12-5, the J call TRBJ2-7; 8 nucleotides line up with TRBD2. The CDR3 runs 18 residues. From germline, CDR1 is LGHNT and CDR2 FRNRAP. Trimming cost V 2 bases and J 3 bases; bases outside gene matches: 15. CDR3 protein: CASGLTLRGLAGNYEQYF. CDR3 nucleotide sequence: TGTGCTAGTGGTTTGACCCTTCGCGGGCTAGCGGGTAACTACGAGCAGTACTTC.

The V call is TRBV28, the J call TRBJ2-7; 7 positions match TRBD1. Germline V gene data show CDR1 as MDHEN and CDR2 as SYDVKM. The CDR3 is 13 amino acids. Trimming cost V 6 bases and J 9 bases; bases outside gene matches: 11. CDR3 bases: TGTGCCAGCAGCCCAAGACAGGGCCTAGGGCAGTACTTC. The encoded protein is CASSPRQGLGQYF.

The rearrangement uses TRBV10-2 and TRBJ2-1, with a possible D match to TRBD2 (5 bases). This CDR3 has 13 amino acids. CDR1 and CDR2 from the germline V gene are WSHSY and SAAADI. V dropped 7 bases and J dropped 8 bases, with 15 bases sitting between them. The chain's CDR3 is CASNVLAGDEQFF. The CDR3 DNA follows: TGCGCCAGCAATGTGCTAGCCGGAGATGAGCAGTTCTTC.

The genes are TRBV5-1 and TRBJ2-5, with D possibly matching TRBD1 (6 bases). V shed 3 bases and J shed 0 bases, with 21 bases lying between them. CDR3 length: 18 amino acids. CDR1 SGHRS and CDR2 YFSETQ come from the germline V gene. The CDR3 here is CASSSLVVAGAYQETQYF. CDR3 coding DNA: TGCGCCAGCAGCTCCCTAGTGGTGGCAGGGGCGTACCAAGAGACCCAGTACTTC.

The CDR3 nucleotides are TGTGCCAGCAGCCAAGATGTGGCTAGCGGGACACGCACAGATACGCAGTATTTT. Protein sequence: CASSQDVASGTRTDTQYF. The chain joins TRBV4-2 to TRBJ2-3; the match to TRBD2 covers 9 bases. The length of the CDR3 is 18 residues. Germline-derived CDR1 and CDR2 are LGHNA and YNFKEQ. Trimming took 0 bases from V and 1 from J; bases not matched to a gene: 8.

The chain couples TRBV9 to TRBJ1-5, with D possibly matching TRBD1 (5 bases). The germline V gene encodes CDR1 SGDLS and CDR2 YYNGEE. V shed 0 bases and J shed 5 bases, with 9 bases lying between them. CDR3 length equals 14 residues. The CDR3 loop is CASSVGGDHQPQHF. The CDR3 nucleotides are TGTGCCAGCAGCGTAGGGGGGGATCATCAGCCCCAGCATTTT.

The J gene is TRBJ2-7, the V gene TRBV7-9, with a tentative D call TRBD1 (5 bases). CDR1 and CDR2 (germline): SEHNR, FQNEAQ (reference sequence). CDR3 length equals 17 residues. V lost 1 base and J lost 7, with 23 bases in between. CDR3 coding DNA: TGTGCCAGCAGCTTAGATCGATCTATTAAGGGGCTGGAAGAGCAGTACTTC. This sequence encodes CASSLDRSIKGLEEQYF.